This TCR beta chain originates from a study of patients and donors after allogeneic stem cell transplantation. A single record per CDR3 protein comes from TCRdb applying MiXCR to the RT-PCR reads. The sample holds 920,000 or so distinct CDR3 sequences; about 20% are singletons and the top ten take about 6%. This clonotype was detected only a few times. The V gene's germline CDR1 is SEHNR and CDR2 FQNEAQ (reference sequence). Trimming took off 1 base at V and 8 bases at J, with 15 bases between the two ends. CDR3 length: 15 residues. The sequencing sample was made of blood, either unsorted or a sorted T cell fraction (not recorded which). The origin of this receptor is a human donor who was either an allogeneic HSCT recipient or a stem cell or donor lymphocyte infusion donor (not recorded which). It is not recorded whose cells these are; they may come from a transplant donor. This chain links TRBV7-9 with TRBJ2-1; D is possibly TRBD1 (5 bases). DNA of the CDR3: TGTGCCAGCAGCTTAGTTACGTCGTGGGGCCATGAGCAGTTCTTC. Protein product: CASSLVTSWGHEQFF.